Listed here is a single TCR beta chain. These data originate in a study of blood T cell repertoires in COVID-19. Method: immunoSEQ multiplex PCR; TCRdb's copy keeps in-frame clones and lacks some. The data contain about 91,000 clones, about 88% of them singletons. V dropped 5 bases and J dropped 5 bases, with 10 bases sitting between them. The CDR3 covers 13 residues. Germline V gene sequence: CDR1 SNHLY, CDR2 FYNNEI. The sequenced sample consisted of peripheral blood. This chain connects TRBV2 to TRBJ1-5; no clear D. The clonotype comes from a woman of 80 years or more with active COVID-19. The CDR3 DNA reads TGTGCCAGCAGTAGGTCGAGGGATCAGCCCCAGCATTTT. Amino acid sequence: CASSRSRDQPQHF.